Given below is one T cell receptor (beta chain) in context. Its antigen remains unidentified. These data are taken from a study of long-term antiretroviral therapy in people with HIV. V was clipped by 2 bases and J by 1 base, with 10 bases between them. The CDR3 has 15 amino acids. Germline V lookup: CDR1 MNHNS, CDR2 SASEGT. General observations from the study: Neither ART adherence, viral resistance nor therapy changes were documented. CDR3 length ranges were narrower in HIV repertoires than in controls.

Specimens held 1-10 million cryopreserved PBMC prior to DNA extraction. The run of the v3.0 immunoSEQ assay was at survey level. For each individual sample, sequencing targeted roughly 40,000-55,000 T-cell genomes. The repertoire was sequenced with immunoSEQ multiplex PCR; TCRdb's copy has only in-frame clones and lacks some. The sample holds 40,000 or so clones, around 86% seen once. The TCR originated in a man aged 18 to 29 with HIV. The gene calls are TRBV6-1 and TRBJ2-3, with no clear D. The starting material was unsorted PBMCs, obtained 1 year after starting antiretroviral therapy. The CDR3 nucleotides are TGTGCCAGCAGTGAATCCCCTTTGGGCACAGATACGCAGTATTTT. This codes for CASSESPLGTDTQYF.